Following are 20 T cell receptor beta chains from one sample sequenced in a study of shared clonotypes between healthy human individuals. Sequencing used immunoSEQ multiplex PCR; TCRdb keeps in-frame clones, though not all of them. The sample yields 2 million to 2.5 million clones, roughly 95% seen once. The sample was naive CD4+ T cells sorted from blood. Subset given: CD45RA+ positively selected. All receptors come from a man aged 18 to 30 in good health.

V usage is TRBV19 and J usage is TRBJ1-2; 10 bases agree with TRBD1. The germline V gene has CDR1 LNHDA and CDR2 SQIVND (reference sequence). This CDR3 has 15 residues. The ends lost 4 bases at V and 1 base at J; junction bases unmatched: 3. CDR3 DNA: TGTGCCAGTAGTACCGGGACAGGGGTTAACTATGGCTACACCTTC. Translating gives CASSTGTGVNYGYTF.

As DNA, the CDR3 is TGTGCCAGCAGCTTAGGGGACAGGGCTGGAAACACCATATATTTT. Amino acid sequence: CASSLGDRAGNTIYF. This rearrangement joins TRBV7-8 to TRBJ1-3; TRBD1 matches at 9 bases. The CDR3 runs 15 residues. Per the germline V gene, CDR1 is SGHVS and CDR2 is FQNEAQ. The V and J ends lost 1 base and 2 bases, in that order; junction bases with no gene match: 0.

The CDR3 spells CAWSSTAFSGNTIYF. The CDR3 DNA follows: TGTGCCTGGAGTTCGACAGCTTTCTCTGGAAACACCATATATTTT. This chain uses TRBV30 with TRBJ1-3; D perhaps matches TRBD1 (5 bases). The ends were cut back, 2 bases at V and 0 bases at J, with 11 bases in the middle. Germline loops: CDR1 GTSNPN, CDR2 SVGIG (reference sequence). The CDR3 has 15 amino acids.

The J gene is TRBJ2-7, the V gene TRBV14, with D unresolved. CDR3 length: 15 residues. V dropped 2 bases and J dropped 2 bases, with 13 bases sitting between them. Germline V lookup: CDR1 SGHDN, CDR2 FVKESK. The CDR3 bases are TGTGCCAGCAGCCAATGGGCCCGATGGCCCTACGAGCAGTACTTC. This encodes CASSQWARWPYEQYF.

The rearrangement joins TRBV14 to TRBJ1-6; D is ambiguous. V lost 0 bases and J 8 bases, leaving 17 bases between the germline ends. The germline V gene has CDR1 SGHDN and CDR2 FVKESK. The CDR3 has 17 residues. The CDR3 nucleotides read TGTGCCAGCAGCCAAGATGGTTCAGGCCGCCCTGATTCACCCCTCCACTTT. Translation gives CASSQDGSGRPDSPLHF.

This chain links TRBV6-1 with TRBJ2-1; possibly TRBD1 for D (5 bases). The CDR3 covers 12 residues. The germline V gene encodes CDR1 MNHNS and CDR2 SASEGT. V was cut by 6 bases and J by 10 bases, with 13 bases left in between. The CDR3 reads CASSAQVGEQFF. The CDR3 DNA follows: TGTGCCAGCAGCGCACAGGTAGGGGAGCAGTTCTTC.

In the case of this clone: The same CDR3 can be traced to other DNA sequences in this sample. The chain has TRBV19 and TRBJ1-5; D not certain. The CDR3 has 12 residues. In germline, CDR1 is LNHDA, CDR2 SQIVND (reference sequence). The germline V and J ends were trimmed by 4 bases and 4 bases, with 5 bases remaining between them. The DNA of the CDR3 is TGTGCCAGTAGTACGGGGAATCAGCCCCAGCATTTT. It yields the protein CASSTGNQPQHF.

This clone was seen once. The CDR3 coding sequence is TGTGCCAGCAGCAAAGCGCGCGACAGGAGTAACTATGGCTACACCTTC. This translates into CASSKARDRSNYGYTF. The rearrangement joins TRBV21-1 to TRBJ1-2; the table calls TRBD1, which could not be checked here. TRBV21-1 is flagged as a pseudogene. CDR3 size: 16 residues.

DNA of the CDR3: TGTGCCAGCAGTTACTCGAAGGATGGGCCCCTCCACTTT. Translating it yields CASSYSKDGPLHF. The V gene is TRBV6-5, the J gene TRBJ1-6; D gene ambiguous. V lost 0 bases and J 13 bases, leaving 10 bases between the germline ends. The CDR3 is 13 amino acids. CDR1 is MNHEY and CDR2 is SVGAGI in the germline V gene.

This chain connects TRBV7-6 to TRBJ2-1; 11 nucleotides match TRBD2. The CDR3 totals 15 residues. Losses at the gene ends were 5 bases for V and 5 bases for J; bases not matched to a gene: 5. The germline gives CDR1 SGHVS, CDR2 FNYEAQ. Here the CDR3 reads CASSLTSGTDNEQFF. CDR3 nucleotides: TGTGCCAGCAGCCTGACTAGCGGGACCGACAATGAGCAGTTCTTC.

The CDR3 loop is CASSATPPGSPLHF. CDR3 coding DNA: TGTGCCAGCAGCGCGACACCGCCGGGTTCACCCCTCCACTTT. The J gene is TRBJ1-6, the V gene TRBV9; D is unresolved. The length of the CDR3 is 14 residues. Looked up from germline, CDR1 is SGDLS and CDR2 is YYNGEE. V dropped 3 bases and J dropped 9 bases, with 13 bases sitting between them.

The chain couples TRBV7-6 to TRBJ2-1; 10 nucleotides line up with TRBD2. Losses at the gene ends were 5 bases for V and 10 bases for J; bases not matched to a gene: 8. This CDR3 comprises 14 residues. The V gene's germline CDR1 is SGHVS and CDR2 FNYEAQ. The CDR3 here is CASSPGTSVYEQFF. Written as DNA, the CDR3 is TGTGCCAGCAGCCCCGGGACTAGCGTATACGAGCAGTTCTTC.

V is TRBV5-4 and J is TRBJ2-7; 9 bases fit TRBD2. J lost 2 bases, V lost 4 bases, and 4 bases had no gene match. Looked up from germline, CDR1 is SGHNT and CDR2 is YYREEE (reference sequence). The CDR3 totals 14 residues. The CDR3 reads CASSSWTSAYEQYF. Here the CDR3 DNA reads TGTGCCAGCAGCAGCTGGACTAGCGCCTACGAGCAGTACTTC.

The rearrangement uses TRBV12-5 and TRBJ2-7; 9 bases are a match to TRBD2. This CDR3 is 17 amino acids long. V lost 0 bases and J lost 3; bases outside the gene matches: 9. From germline, CDR1 is LGHNT and CDR2 FRNRAP. The CDR3 loop is CASGLVFQASGNYEQYF. The CDR3 DNA is TGTGCTAGTGGTTTGGTATTTCAGGCTAGCGGGAACTACGAGCAGTACTTC.

V and J are TRBV30 and TRBJ2-7, with 7 nucleotides matching TRBD1. With V trimmed by 5 bases and J by 5 bases, 15 bases remained unmatched. The germline V gene encodes CDR1 GTSNPN and CDR2 SVGIG (reference sequence). This CDR3 has 15 amino acids. CDR3 in amino acids: CAWAKQGLGGDEQYF. CDR3 DNA: TGTGCCTGGGCTAAACAGGGGCTAGGGGGCGACGAGCAGTACTTC.

The chain combines TRBV9 with TRBJ2-5; 8 bases line up with TRBD2. Per germline, CDR1 SGDLS and CDR2 YYNGEE. J was trimmed by 2 bases and V by 4 bases; bases with no gene match: 16. There are 18 residues in the CDR3. CDR3 amino acids: CASSQGRVAGLVQETQYF. The CDR3 coding sequence is TGTGCCAGCAGCCAAGGGAGGGTAGCGGGGCTTGTTCAAGAGACCCAGTACTTC. The full variable domain, in which reference TRBV9 and TRBJ2-5 provide the parts outside the CDR3, is DSGVTQTPKHLITATGQRVTLRCSPRSGDLSVYWYQQSLDQGLQFLIQYYNGEERAKGNILERFSAQQFPDLHSELNLSSLELGDSALYFCASSQGRVAGLVQETQYFGPGTRLLVL.

The rearrangement joins TRBV30 to TRBJ2-3; 9 nucleotides line up with TRBD1. After removal of 3 bases from V and 5 bases from J, the junction contained 6 bases not matched to a gene. CDR3 length: 14 residues. CDR1 is GTSNPN, CDR2 SVGIG, per germline (reference sequence). As DNA, the CDR3 is TGTGCCTGGAGCCGGGACAGGGAGGGAGATACGCAGTATTTT. Translation gives CAWSRDREGDTQYF. The whole variable domain, remainder taken from reference TRBV30 and TRBJ2-3, is SQTIHQWPATLVQPVGSPLSLECTVEGTSNPNLYWYRQAAGRGLQLLFYSVGIGQISSEVPQNLSASRPQDRQFILSSKKLLLSDSGFYLCAWSRDREGDTQYFGPGTRLTVL.

The chain uses TRBV7-2 and TRBJ1-6; the D is unclear. The CDR3 spans 15 residues. Trimming pared 4 bases from V and 5 bases from J, leaving 12 bases between. Germline loops: CDR1 SGHTA, CDR2 FQGNSA. The CDR3 protein is CASSSGRMNNSPLHF. The CDR3, as DNA: TGTGCCAGCAGCTCTGGACGGATGAATAATTCACCCCTCCACTTT. The whole variable domain, filled in from reference TRBV7-2 and TRBJ1-6, reads GAGVSQSPSNKVTEKGKDVELRCDPISGHTALYWYRQSLGQGLEFLIYFQGNSAPDKSGLPSDRFSAERTGGSVSTLTIQRTQQEDSAVYLCASSSGRMNNSPLHFGNGTRLTVT.

Remarks on this clone: Other DNA variants within this sample encode the same CDR3. The J gene is TRBJ1-4, the V gene TRBV10-3, with a possible D match to TRBD1 (5 bases). Germline-derived CDR1 and CDR2 are ENHRY and SYGVKD. CDR3 length: 14 residues. Trimming took 4 bases from V and 4 from J, leaving 10 bases between them. The CDR3 loop reads CAISGGGSNEKLFF. The CDR3, as DNA: TGTGCCATCAGTGGCGGGGGTAGTAATGAAAAACTGTTTTTT.

This chain joins TRBV7-2 and TRBJ2-5; TRBD2 matches 7 bases. CDR3 length equals 15 residues. Germline CDR1 SGHTA, CDR2 FQGNSA. Unmatched junction bases numbered 5, after V lost 0 bases and J lost 4 bases. CDR3 residues: CASSLARESRETQYF. CDR3 nucleotide sequence: TGTGCCAGCAGCTTAGCGCGGGAGAGTCGAGAGACCCAGTACTTC.